This T cell receptor (beta chain) was identified in a study of blood T cell repertoires in COVID-19. Turning to the study itself: The United States, Italy and Spain supplied acute and convalescent COVID-19 samples.

Profiled with immunoSEQ multiplex PCR; TCRdb holds only in-frame clones, not every one. The sample consists of about 310,000 clones, 90% of them appearing once. This clone was detected once. Sequencing input: PBMCs or T cells enriched from blood (not recorded which). This TCR was recovered from a woman in her late teens or twenties with acute COVID-19.

In DNA, the CDR3 is TGTGCCAGCAGCTTAGGCGTCACTGAAGCTTTCTTT. Its protein is CASSLGVTEAFF. This chain uses TRBV11-3 with TRBJ1-1; D unclear. CDR3 length equals 12 residues. CDR1 and CDR2 from the germline V gene are SGHNT and YENEEA. V was shortened by 1 base and J by 4 bases, with 4 bases between the two germline ends.